Detailed here is one T cell receptor beta chain. The antigen it binds to is not known. The input lacks base qualities; no much larger clone sits a single base away. This sample was taken from a study of blood T cell repertoires in COVID-19 (TCRdb year 2020). Broadly, across the study: Samples covering the acute and convalescent phases of COVID-19 were provided by collaborators in the United States, Italy and Spain. The material from the prospective study consisted of cDNA or gDNA derived from T cells, B-cell-depleted T cells, or PBMCs. The dataset comprised deeply sampled blood TCRbeta repertoires from subjects exposed to, actively infected with, or recovered from COVID-19. The repertoires were released in a freely available public database intended as a resource for research on the immune response to SARS-CoV-2. Samples came from the ongoing ImmuneRACE study (first 160 participants) plus 1,254 subjects from 6 global collaborators. The sample metadata nearly always contained a de-identified subject ID, COVID-19 status, age in years and sex. Where HLA class I and class II types were available, the types were taken from metadata supplied by the sample provider, not from assay-based typing. On the study overall, not on this receptor specifically: The amount of clinical and demographic metadata varied by source and participant and was provided uncurated.

TCRbeta CDR3 regions were amplified from genomic DNA by means of the immunoSEQ Assay, a bias-controlled multiplex PCR. Per the original workflow: The number of nucleated cells in each sample was estimated by amplification of reference gene primers within the assay. Sequence reads were collapsed and filtered to measure the absolute abundance of every unique TCRbeta CDR3 rearrangement. For each sample, productive Simpson clonality was calculated as the square root of Simpson's diversity index across productive rearrangements. This immuneACCESS table, as held by TCRdb, lists in-frame sequences with V and J called but not all clones. Of the missing ones, under half trace to an unresolved V gene in checked studies; the others have no known cause. V, J and clone size derive from that table, while D and trimming were established from the DNA sequence. The sample records 200,000 to 250,000 clones, around 83% of which are singletons. The ten largest clones add up to 2.5% to 3.5% of the sample.

V and J lose 0 bases and 1 base, and a span of 12 bases separates them. The germline V gene yields SGHVS for CDR1 and FNYEAQ for CDR2. Taken from cysteine to phenylalanine, the CDR3 has 16 residues. Only the CDR3 region is kept as DNA, spanning 48 bases read in frame from base 1. Collaborating institutions collected whole blood in K2EDTA tubes following their own protocols. For TCRbeta analysis, collaborators shipped samples as frozen whole blood, isolated PBMCs, or DNA extracted from either of those sample types. The sequence was collected from a man between 45 and 60 years old with active or convalescent COVID-19. Sequenced sample: peripheral blood. The sequence joins TRBV7-6 to TRBJ2-5; the D gene is possibly TRBD1, with 6 bases matching. The DNA sequence is given as TGTGCCAGCAGCTTAGCGGTCCTACAGGGCCAAGAGACCCAGTACTTC. Its protein product is CASSLAVLQGQETQYF. Extended through the reference TRBV7-6 and TRBJ2-5 proteins, this CDR3 yields the full variable domain: GAGVSQSPRYKVTKRGQDVALRCDPISGHVSLYWYRQALGQGPEFLTYFNYEAQQDKSGLPNDRFSAERPEGSISTLTIQRTEQRDSAMYRCASSLAVLQGQETQYFGPGTRLLVL.